These T cell receptor beta chains were read from a single sample in a study of blood T cell repertoires in COVID-19. The method was immunoSEQ multiplex PCR; TCRdb's version includes in-frame clones alone and lacks a portion of them. The table has about 67,000 clones, 87% seen once. The source material was peripheral blood. The receptors come from a man over 45 with active COVID-19. Each CDR3 is given with its conserved first and last residue.

j_gene | v_gene | CDR3aa
TRBJ2-7 | TRBV5-1 | CASSHTRDRYEQYF
TRBJ2-1 | TRBV7-9 | CASSPQGLRSYNEQFF
TRBJ2-7 | TRBV19 | CASSNYTGTGREQYF
TRBJ1-5 | TRBV3-1/TRBV3-2 | CASRRSTGRQPQHF
TRBJ2-2 | TRBV5-1 | CASSLATGVRAGELFF
TRBJ2-5 | TRBV24-1 | CATSAPGQGDQETQYF
TRBJ2-1 | TRBV7-9 | CASSLQVYNEQFF
TRBJ2-1 | TRBV4-2 | CASSQEGGSRQQFF
TRBJ2-5 | TRBV12-3/TRBV12-4 | CASSFDVPGTQYF
TRBJ2-7 | TRBV28 | CASSLVQLPYEQYF
TRBJ2-2 | TRBV11-3 | CASSLAAANTGELFF
TRBJ2-1 | TRBV28 | CASSFRTSGSPYNEQFF
TRBJ1-2 | TRBV6-5 | CASSYQQGSPTRYTF
TRBJ2-7 | TRBV27 | CASTSSGTPTYEQYF
TRBJ2-2 | TRBV5-1 | CASSSIAGWGTGELFF
TRBJ2-2 | TRBV9 | CASSSGGANTGELFF
TRBJ2-7 | TRBV28 | CASTPDGALYEQYF
TRBJ2-1 | TRBV6-5 | CASSYGRYNEQFF
TRBJ1-3 | TRBV11-3 | CASSFGGSGNTIYF
TRBJ2-5 | TRBV24-1 | CATSDLLEGGFLQETQYF
TRBJ2-1 | TRBV28 | CASRLDSYNEQFF
TRBJ2-7 | TRBV6-5 | CASSYSGLPSYEQYF
TRBJ2-5 | TRBV19 | CASSYQTGRETQYF
TRBJ1-1 | TRBV7-2 | CASSSGIGKEGTEAFF
TRBJ1-1 | TRBV3-1/TRBV3-2 | CASSQDQGWKAFF
TRBJ1-1 | TRBV28 | CASSFWSTEAFF
TRBJ2-3 | TRBV7-9 | CASSLAVGSTADTQYF
TRBJ1-1 | TRBV9 | CASSLRGQPNTEAFF
TRBJ1-2 | TRBV6-2/TRBV6-3 | CASSFLWTGEGYTF
TRBJ1-1 | TRBV10-3 | CASGGRDYNTEAFF
TRBJ1-6 | TRBV4-3 | CASSQDPGGAANSPLHF
TRBJ2-1 | TRBV7-9 | CASSSQWAFSTQFF
TRBJ1-1 | TRBV29-1 | CSGGDRATEAFF
TRBJ2-5 | TRBV25-1 | CASSVWRGGQETQYF
TRBJ1-5 | TRBV27 | CASSLDQGNQPQHF
TRBJ2-1 | TRBV5-8 | CASSHPGLLWFF
TRBJ2-4 | TRBV6-4 | CASSDSSGLAARPLAKNIQYF
TRBJ2-3 | TRBV28 | CASSLETGTRDTQYF
TRBJ2-1 | TRBV24-1 | CATSDPGRGGEQFF
TRBJ1-1 | TRBV28 | CASSFGSREAFF
TRBJ1-4 | TRBV5-4 | CASSSYATNEKLFF
TRBJ2-1 | TRBV30 | CAWTSGLNEQFF
TRBJ1-4 | TRBV5-1 | CASSRGYGEKLFF
TRBJ2-1 | TRBV20-1 | CSASILGLADSYNEQFF
TRBJ1-2 | TRBV4-3 | CASSQGQGAYGYTF
TRBJ1-2 | TRBV30 | CASIQGGYGYTF
TRBJ1-5 | TRBV28 | CASSPGGFDQPQHF
TRBJ2-7 | TRBV5-1 | CASSLGGSAHEQYF
TRBJ1-2 | TRBV28 | CASSPHSTGKMDDYTF
TRBJ2-5 | TRBV24-1 | CATGLSQETQYF
TRBJ2-5 | TRBV4-3 | CASSREGAGETQYF